This entry lists 17 T cell receptor beta chains sequenced from one sample in a study of cytomegalovirus exposure and HLA in healthy donors. Vbeta (60) and Jbeta (13) primers were used in the PCR. Sequenced by immunoSEQ multiplex PCR; TCRdb stores in-frame clones only, minus some. The sample includes approximately 100,000 clones, roughly 82% of them seen just once. The sample comprised PBMCs. These receptors were collected from a man aged 35 to 55 in good health and CMV-seropositive.

This clone turned up a few times. The chain is built from TRBV5-5 and TRBJ1-6; 8 bases are shared with TRBD1. Germline assignment: CDR1 SGHKS and CDR2 YYEKEE (reference sequence). Trimming took 4 bases from V and 5 from J; bases not matched to a gene: 5. The CDR3 length is 15 residues. DNA of the CDR3: TGTGCCAGCAGCCGGCCGGACAGGGATAATTCACCCCTCCACTTT. It encodes CASSRPDRDNSPLHF.

The chain employs TRBV4-3 and TRBJ2-7, with 8 nucleotides matching TRBD1. The CDR3 runs to 15 residues. The V and J ends lost 3 bases and 3 bases, in that order; junction bases with no gene match: 7. Germline V gene data show CDR1 as LGHNA and CDR2 as YSLEER. The CDR3 DNA reads TGCGCCAGCAGCCACCCGGGACAGGCGATCTACGAGCAGTACTTC. Residues: CASSHPGQAIYEQYF.

This clone was detected once. This chain joins TRBV4-1 and TRBJ1-1, with no clear D. CDR1 is MGHRA and CDR2 is YSYEKL in the germline V gene. CDR3 length: 16 amino acids. The V end was cut by 1 base, the J end by 1 base, with 13 bases between. The CDR3 is CASSQGERLGNTEAFF. The CDR3 DNA is TGCGCCAGCAGCCAAGGTGAGCGGCTGGGGAACACTGAAGCTTTCTTT.

This clone was recorded once. This chain uses TRBV27 with TRBJ2-7, with D tentatively TRBD2 (5 bases). Germline V gene lookup returns CDR1 MNHEY and CDR2 SMNVEV (reference sequence). The CDR3 extends over 16 amino acids. V shed 1 base and J shed 2 bases, with 15 bases lying between them. CDR3 coding DNA: TGTGCCAGCAGTTTATTTCCTCCATCCGGGGCCTACGAGCAGTACTTC. Translating it yields CASSLFPPSGAYEQYF.

This clone is a singleton in its sample. The V gene is TRBV27, the J gene TRBJ1-2, with 7 nucleotides matching TRBD1. The V gene end was trimmed by 0 bases and the J gene end by 7 bases; junction bases not matched to a gene: 5. This CDR3 contains 14 residues. Germline V gene lookup returns CDR1 MNHEY and CDR2 SMNVEV (reference sequence). The CDR3, as DNA: TGTGCCAGCAGTTTATCGAGGACAGGCTCTGGCTACACCTTC. It translates to CASSLSRTGSGYTF.

This chain uses TRBV18 with TRBJ2-7; 8 bases agree with TRBD1. Losses at the gene ends were 6 bases for V and 3 bases for J; bases not matched to a gene: 10. This CDR3 comprises 15 residues. Looked up from germline, CDR1 is KGHSH and CDR2 is LQKENI. CDR3 loop: CASSTPGQGVYEQYF. CDR3 coding DNA: TGTGCCAGCTCTACCCCCGGACAGGGAGTCTACGAGCAGTACTTC.

The J gene is TRBJ1-5, the V gene TRBV2; D is uncertain. Trimming left V 6 bases short and J 0 bases short, with 15 bases between. The germline V gene has CDR1 SNHLY and CDR2 FYNNEI. The CDR3 has 16 amino acids. The CDR3 region has the DNA TGTGCCAGCAGGGAGGCTTTGGGGTATAGCAATCAGCCCCAGCATTTT. It translates to CASREALGYSNQPQHF.

This clone was picked up a small number of times. This chain connects TRBV4-2 to TRBJ1-2; D is ambiguous. Per germline, CDR1 LGHNA and CDR2 YNFKEQ. CDR3 length equals 15 residues. The germline V and J ends were trimmed by 1 base and 2 bases, with 11 bases remaining between them. CDR3 DNA sequence: TGTGCCAGCAGCCAAGGGGCAGGAACGAACTATGGCTACACCTTC. As protein: CASSQGAGTNYGYTF.

The chain links TRBV14 to TRBJ2-5; maybe TRBD2 (5 bases). From germline, CDR1 is SGHDN and CDR2 FVKESK. The CDR3 runs to 15 residues. V lost 3 bases to trimming and J lost 4 bases, with 15 bases between them. In nucleotides, the CDR3 is TGTGCCAGCAGCCAGTATAGAACGGGGAGAGAGACCCAGTACTTC. It yields the protein CASSQYRTGRETQYF. The variable domain in full, with the rest retrieved from reference TRBV14 and TRBJ2-5, is EAGVTQFPSHSVIEKGQTVTLRCDPISGHDNLYWYRRVMGKEIKFLLHFVKESKQDESGMPNNRFLAERTGGTYSTLKVQPAELEDSGVYFCASSQYRTGRETQYFGPGTRLLVL.

The gene calls are TRBV28 and TRBJ2-5; no clear D. Trimming took 2 bases from V and 0 from J, leaving 10 bases between them. The CDR3 length is 15 residues. Per germline, CDR1 MDHEN and CDR2 SYDVKM. The CDR3 region is CASSLIRVDQETQYF. CDR3 nucleotide sequence: TGTGCCAGCAGTTTAATCCGGGTGGACCAAGAGACCCAGTACTTC.

V is TRBV28 and J is TRBJ1-4; 8 bases match TRBD1. Trimming took 6 bases from V and 10 from J; bases not matched to a gene: 10. The germline V gene has CDR1 MDHEN and CDR2 SYDVKM. This CDR3 has 14 residues. The CDR3: CASRSTGAGAKLFF. In DNA form, the CDR3 reads TGTGCCAGCAGGTCGACAGGGGCCGGGGCAAAACTGTTTTTT.

The chain is built from TRBV5-4 and TRBJ2-7, with 8 bases fitting TRBD1. The last part of the DNA fits TRBJ2-1 better; the J call may be wrong. The CDR3 has 13 residues. Per germline, CDR1 SGHNT and CDR2 YYREEE (reference sequence). CDR3 bases: TGTGCCAGCAGCGTGGACAGGGATTTTGAGCAGTTCTTC. This encodes CASSVDRDFEQFF.

This clone showed up just once. The chain uses TRBV30 and TRBJ2-7; TRBD1 matches at 7 bases. The CDR3 totals 14 residues. From germline, CDR1 is GTSNPN and CDR2 SVGIG (reference sequence). Trimming took 2 bases from V and 5 from J; bases not matched to a gene: 9. The CDR3 DNA follows: TGTGCCTGGAGTACCGACAGGGCCAAGGACGAGCAGTACTTC. Translation gives CAWSTDRAKDEQYF.

The J gene is TRBJ2-5, the V gene TRBV7-9, with D unresolved. The J call may be in error: the DNA end matches TRBJ2-7 better. The V gene's germline CDR1 is SEHNR and CDR2 FQNEAQ (reference sequence). The CDR3 runs 12 residues. CDR3 sequence: CASSPLSYEQYF. The CDR3 coding sequence is TGTGCCAGCAGCCCACTATCCTACGAGCAGTACTTC.

This chain connects TRBV5-1 to TRBJ2-4; D remains unclear. In germline, CDR1 is SGHRS, CDR2 YFSETQ. V lost 0 bases and J 7 bases, leaving 11 bases between the germline ends. The CDR3 sequence is 14 residues long. The DNA of the CDR3 is TGCGCCAGCAGCTTGGATTCGGCCAGGAACATTCAGTACTTC. This encodes CASSLDSARNIQYF.

On this clone itself: At one end the junction does not follow the germline gene, possibly because of a read error. The chain combines TRBV9 with TRBJ2-4; D uncertain. Germline values: CDR1 SGDLS, CDR2 YYNGEE. The CDR3 totals 14 residues. CDR3 protein: CASSKAGNKNSQYF. For the CDR3, the DNA is TGTGCCAGCAGCAAGGCCGGAAATAAAAACAGTCAGTACTTC.

The chain has TRBV9 and TRBJ2-1; 7 nucleotides align to TRBD2. The CDR3 covers 14 residues. Unmatched junction bases numbered 9, after V lost 5 bases and J lost 7 bases. CDR1 is SGDLS and CDR2 is YYNGEE in the germline V gene. This CDR3 reads CASSPWGLMNEQFF. Here the CDR3 DNA reads TGTGCCAGCAGTCCCTGGGGACTAATGAATGAGCAGTTCTTC. Full variable domain (outside the CDR3, taken from reference TRBV9 and TRBJ2-1): DSGVTQTPKHLITATGQRVTLRCSPRSGDLSVYWYQQSLDQGLQFLIQYYNGEERAKGNILERFSAQQFPDLHSELNLSSLELGDSALYFCASSPWGLMNEQFFGPGTRLTVL.